This T cell receptor (beta chain) is from a study of OX40 agonist ivuxolimab in advanced cancers. Study in general: The patients' treatment was ivuxolimab, an agonistic anti-OX40 (CD134) antibody. Patients in the trial were receiving intravenous ivuxolimab every 2 weeks, at doses of 0.01 to 10 mg/kg. The study's findings and limits: Some nonresponders also had low normalized T-cell clonal expansion.

Produced via immunoSEQ multiplex PCR; TCRdb's table is partial and in-frame only. The repertoire holds tens of thousands of clones, over 60% seen once, with approximately 2.5% in the top ten. Remarks on this clone: The antigen is not known.

The V end was cut by 6 bases, the J end by 10 bases, with 16 bases between. CDR1 and CDR2 (germline): SQVTM, ANQGSEA. The CDR3 covers 12 residues. Sequencing was performed on CD4+ or CD8+ T cells sorted from blood, taken in a trial of the OX40 agonist ivuxolimab. The chain is built from TRBV29-1 and TRBJ2-1; TRBD1 is a possible D gene (6 bases). This TCR came from an adult with an advanced solid tumor such as melanoma, head and neck, liver or kidney cancer. CDR3 in DNA: TGCAGCGTGTATTGGGGGCGAGGAGAGCAGTTCTTC. It codes for CSVYWGRGEQFF.